Below, one T cell receptor (beta chain) is given with its context. This CDR3 comprises 14 residues. V was trimmed by 2 bases and J by 9 bases, leaving 11 bases between them. Germline CDR1 and CDR2: MNHNS and SASEGT. The record originates from a study of T cell responses to AZD1222 COVID-19 vaccine. Method: immunoSEQ multiplex PCR; TCRdb's copy keeps in-frame clones and lacks some. The data show around 100,000 clones, roughly 87% seen once. The V and J genes are TRBV6-1 and TRBJ1-6; perhaps TRBD1 as D (5 bases). This sample comprised peripheral blood, obtained on day 0 of AZD1222 vaccination. This clonotype was sampled from an adult in good health. This CDR3 is CASSEIRGSSPLHF. For the CDR3, the DNA is TGTGCCAGCAGTGAAATAAGGGGCAGTTCACCCCTCCACTTT.